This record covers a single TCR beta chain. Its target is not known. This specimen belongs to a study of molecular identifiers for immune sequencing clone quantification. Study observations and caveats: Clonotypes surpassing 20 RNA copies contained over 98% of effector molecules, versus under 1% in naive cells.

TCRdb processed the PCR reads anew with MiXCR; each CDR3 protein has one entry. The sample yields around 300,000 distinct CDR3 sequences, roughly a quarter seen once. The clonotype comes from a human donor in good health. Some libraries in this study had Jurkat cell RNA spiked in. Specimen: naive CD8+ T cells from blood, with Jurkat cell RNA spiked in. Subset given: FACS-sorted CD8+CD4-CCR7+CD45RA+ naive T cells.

The CDR3 region is CSAPGTASYEQYF. Written as DNA, the CDR3 is TGCAGTGCTCCCGGGACCGCTTCCTACGAGCAGTACTTC. The chain employs TRBV20-1 and TRBJ2-7; possibly TRBD1 or TRBD2 for D (5 bases each). Germline assignment: CDR1 DFQATT and CDR2 SNEGSKA (reference sequence). The CDR3 has 13 residues. V was shortened by 5 bases and J by 1 base, with 12 bases between the two germline ends.